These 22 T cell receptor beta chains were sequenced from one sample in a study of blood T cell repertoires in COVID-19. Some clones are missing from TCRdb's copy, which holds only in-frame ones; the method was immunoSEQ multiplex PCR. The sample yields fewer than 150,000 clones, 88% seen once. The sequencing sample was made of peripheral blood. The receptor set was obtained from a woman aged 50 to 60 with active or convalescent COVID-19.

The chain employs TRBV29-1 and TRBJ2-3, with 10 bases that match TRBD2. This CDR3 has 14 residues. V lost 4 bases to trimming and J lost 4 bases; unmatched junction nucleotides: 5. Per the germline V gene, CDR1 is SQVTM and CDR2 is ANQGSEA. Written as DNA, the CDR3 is TGCAGCGTTGGGCTAGCGGGAGTGGCAGATACGCAGTATTTT. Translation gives CSVGLAGVADTQYF.

This chain's CDR3 is CASSSREVAGAQETQYF. Here the CDR3 DNA reads TGTGCCAGTAGTAGTAGGGAGGTAGCGGGAGCTCAAGAGACCCAGTACTTC. This sequence joins TRBV19 and TRBJ2-5, with TRBD2 identical over 9 bases. Germline loops: CDR1 LNHDA, CDR2 SQIVND (reference sequence). J was trimmed by 2 bases and V by 4 bases; bases with no gene match: 11. The CDR3 is made up of 17 amino acids. The full variable domain, completed using reference TRBV19 and TRBJ2-5, is DGGITQSPKYLFRKEGQNVTLSCEQNLNHDAMYWYRQDPGQGLRLIYYSQIVNDFQKGDIAEGYSVSREKKESFPLTVTSAQKNPTAFYLCASSSREVAGAQETQYFGPGTRLLVL.

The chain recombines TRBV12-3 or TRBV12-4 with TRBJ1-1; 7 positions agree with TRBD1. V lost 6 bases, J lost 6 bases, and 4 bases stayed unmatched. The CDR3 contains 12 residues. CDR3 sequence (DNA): TGTGCCAGCAGCTACAGGGGCGCTGAAGCTTTCTTT. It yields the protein CASSYRGAEAFF.

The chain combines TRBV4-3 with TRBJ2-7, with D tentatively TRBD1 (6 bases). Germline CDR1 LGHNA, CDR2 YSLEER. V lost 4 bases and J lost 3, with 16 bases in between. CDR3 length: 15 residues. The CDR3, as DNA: TGCGCCAGCAGCCTGTCGGACAGAACCATCTACGAGCAGTACTTC. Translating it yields CASSLSDRTIYEQYF.

The CDR3 bases are TGTGCCAGATCGCTGGGGGAGGACACTGAAGCTTTCTTT. It encodes CARSLGEDTEAFF. The chain uses TRBV19 and TRBJ1-1, with a possible D match to TRBD1 (5 bases). V gave up 9 bases and J gave up 3 bases, with 14 bases separating them. Germline loops: CDR1 LNHDA, CDR2 SQIVND (reference sequence). The CDR3 runs 13 residues.

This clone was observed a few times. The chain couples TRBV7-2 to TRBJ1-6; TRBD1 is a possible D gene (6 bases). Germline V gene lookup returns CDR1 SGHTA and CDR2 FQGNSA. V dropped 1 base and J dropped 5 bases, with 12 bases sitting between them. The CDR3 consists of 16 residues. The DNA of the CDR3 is TGTGCCAGCAGCTTAGACAGGGCAGAGAATAATTCACCCCTCCACTTT. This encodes CASSLDRAENNSPLHF.

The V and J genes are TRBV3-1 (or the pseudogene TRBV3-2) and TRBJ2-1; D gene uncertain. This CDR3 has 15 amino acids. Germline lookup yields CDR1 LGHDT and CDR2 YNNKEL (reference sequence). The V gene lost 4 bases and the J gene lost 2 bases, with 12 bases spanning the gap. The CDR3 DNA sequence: TGTGCCAGCAGCCCGGTAACTTTCCCCTACAATGAGCAGTTCTTC. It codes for CASSPVTFPYNEQFF.

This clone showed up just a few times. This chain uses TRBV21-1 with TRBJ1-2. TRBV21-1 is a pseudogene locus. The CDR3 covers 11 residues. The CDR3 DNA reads TGTGCCAGCAGCAAACCCGGTGGCTACACCTTC. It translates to CASSKPGGYTF.

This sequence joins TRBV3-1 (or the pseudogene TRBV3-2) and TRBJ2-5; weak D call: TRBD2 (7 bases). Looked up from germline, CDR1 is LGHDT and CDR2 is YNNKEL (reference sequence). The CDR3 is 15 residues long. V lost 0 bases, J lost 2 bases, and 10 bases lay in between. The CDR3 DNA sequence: TGTGCCAGCAGCCAAGAGAGGGGGGGTCAAGAGACCCAGTACTTC. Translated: CASSQERGGQETQYF.

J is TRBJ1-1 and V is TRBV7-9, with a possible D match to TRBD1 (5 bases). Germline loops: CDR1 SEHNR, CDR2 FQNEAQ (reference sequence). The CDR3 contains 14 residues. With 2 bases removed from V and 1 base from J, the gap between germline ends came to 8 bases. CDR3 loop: CASSLSQGNTEAFF. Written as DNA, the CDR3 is TGTGCCAGCAGCTTAAGTCAGGGGAACACTGAAGCTTTCTTT.

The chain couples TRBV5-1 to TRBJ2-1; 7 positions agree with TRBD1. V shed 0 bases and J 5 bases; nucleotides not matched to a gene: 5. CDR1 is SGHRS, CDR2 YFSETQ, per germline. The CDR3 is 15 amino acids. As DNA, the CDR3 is TGCGCCAGCAGCTTGGAGGGGGCCATCGACAATGAGCAGTTCTTC. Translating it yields CASSLEGAIDNEQFF.

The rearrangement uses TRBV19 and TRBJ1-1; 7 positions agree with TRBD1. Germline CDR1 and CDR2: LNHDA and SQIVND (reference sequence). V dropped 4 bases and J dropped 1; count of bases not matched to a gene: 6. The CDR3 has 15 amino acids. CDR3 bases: TGTGCCAGTAGTACCACAGGGGTGGGGAACACTGAAGCTTTCTTT. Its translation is CASSTTGVGNTEAFF.

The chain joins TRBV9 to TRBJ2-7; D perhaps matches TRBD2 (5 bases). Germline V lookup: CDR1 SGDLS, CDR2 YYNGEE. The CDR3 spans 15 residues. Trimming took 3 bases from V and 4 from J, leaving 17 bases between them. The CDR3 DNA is TGTGCCAGCAGCGCCGGGCAAGGAGGAGCATACGAGCAGTACTTC. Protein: CASSAGQGGAYEQYF.

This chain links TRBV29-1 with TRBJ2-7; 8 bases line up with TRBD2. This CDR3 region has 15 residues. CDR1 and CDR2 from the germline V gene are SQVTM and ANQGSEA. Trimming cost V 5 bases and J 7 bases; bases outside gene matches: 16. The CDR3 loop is CSVRGVAGTSGEQYF. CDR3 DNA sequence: TGCAGCGTTCGTGGAGTAGCGGGGACCTCGGGAGAGCAGTACTTC.

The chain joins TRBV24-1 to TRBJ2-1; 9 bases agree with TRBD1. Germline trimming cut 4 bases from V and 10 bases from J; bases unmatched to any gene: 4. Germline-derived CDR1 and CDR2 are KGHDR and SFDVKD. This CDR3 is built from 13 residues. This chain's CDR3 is CATSEWGQGEQFF. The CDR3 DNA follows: TGTGCCACCAGTGAGTGGGGACAGGGAGAGCAGTTCTTC.

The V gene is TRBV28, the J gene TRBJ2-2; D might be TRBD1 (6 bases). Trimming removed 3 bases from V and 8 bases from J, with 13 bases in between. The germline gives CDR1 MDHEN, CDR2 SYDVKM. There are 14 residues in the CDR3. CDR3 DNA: TGTGCCAGCAGTTTGGGGACACCCACGGGGGAGCTGTTTTTT. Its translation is CASSLGTPTGELFF. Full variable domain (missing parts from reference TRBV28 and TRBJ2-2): DVKVTQSSRYLVKRTGEKVFLECVQDMDHENMFWYRQDPGLGLRLIYFSYDVKMKEKGDIPEGYSVSREKKERFSLILESASTNQTSMYLCASSLGTPTGELFFGEGSRLTVL.

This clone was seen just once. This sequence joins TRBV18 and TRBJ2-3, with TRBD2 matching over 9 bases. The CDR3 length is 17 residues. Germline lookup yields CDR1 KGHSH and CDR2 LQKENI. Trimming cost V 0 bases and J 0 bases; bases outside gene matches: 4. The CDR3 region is CASSPPLAGTSTDTQYF. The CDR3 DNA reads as TGTGCCAGCTCACCACCACTAGCGGGTACTAGCACAGATACGCAGTATTTT. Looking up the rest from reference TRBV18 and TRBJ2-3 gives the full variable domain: NAGVMQNPRHLVRRRGQEARLRCSPMKGHSHVYWYRQLPEEGLKFMVYLQKENIIDESGMPKERFSAEFPKEGPSILRIQQVVRGDSAAYFCASSPPLAGTSTDTQYFGPGTRLTVL.

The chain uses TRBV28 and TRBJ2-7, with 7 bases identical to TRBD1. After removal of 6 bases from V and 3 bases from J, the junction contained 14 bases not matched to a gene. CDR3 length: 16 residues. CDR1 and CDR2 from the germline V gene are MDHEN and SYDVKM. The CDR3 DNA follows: TGTGCCAGCAGCCCCCTCCGCGCGACAGGGAGCTACGAGCAGTACTTC. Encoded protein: CASSPLRATGSYEQYF.

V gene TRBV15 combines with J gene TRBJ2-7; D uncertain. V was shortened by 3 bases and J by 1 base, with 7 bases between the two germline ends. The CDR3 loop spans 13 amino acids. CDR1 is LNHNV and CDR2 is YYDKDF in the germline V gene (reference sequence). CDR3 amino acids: CATSRGASYEQYF. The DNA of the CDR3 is TGTGCCACCAGCAGGGGCGCATCCTACGAGCAGTACTTC.

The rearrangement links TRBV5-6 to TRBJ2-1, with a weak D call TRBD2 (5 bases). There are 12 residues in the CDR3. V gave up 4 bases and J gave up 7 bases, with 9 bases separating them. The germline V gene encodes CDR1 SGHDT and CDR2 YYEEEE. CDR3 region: CASSRGTNEQFF. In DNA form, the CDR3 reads TGTGCCAGCAGCCGGGGAACGAATGAGCAGTTCTTC.

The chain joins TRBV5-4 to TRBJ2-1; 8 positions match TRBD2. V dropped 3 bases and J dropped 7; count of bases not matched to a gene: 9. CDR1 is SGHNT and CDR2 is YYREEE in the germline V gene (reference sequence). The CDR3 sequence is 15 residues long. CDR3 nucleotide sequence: TGTGCCAGCAGCTCGCCGGGACTAGTTGGTAATGAGCAGTTCTTC. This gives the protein CASSSPGLVGNEQFF.

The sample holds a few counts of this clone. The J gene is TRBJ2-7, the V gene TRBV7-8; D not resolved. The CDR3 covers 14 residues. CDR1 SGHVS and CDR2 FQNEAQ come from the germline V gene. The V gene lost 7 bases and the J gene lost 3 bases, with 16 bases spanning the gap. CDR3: CASIQGRWNYEQYF. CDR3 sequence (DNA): TGTGCCAGCATCCAAGGCAGGTGGAACTACGAGCAGTACTTC.